The T cell receptor (beta chain) described here comes from a study of T-cell reconstitution after alpha-beta-depleted transplantation in children. Points from the study as a whole: Fresh T-cell production supplied most of the T-cell counts and diversity seen one year after transplant. Several hundred expanded graft clones reportedly supplied alpha-beta T cells about two months after transplant. For some patients, TCRbeta diversity was high at day 60 because of recipient T cells and thymic progenitors that survived.

Preparation of the TCRbeta library used unique molecular identifiers. Via MiXCR, TCRdb re-called the PCR reads, giving one row per CDR3 protein. Found here are 40,000 to 55,000 distinct CDR3 sequences, about a tenth of them singletons; the top ten hold about 26%. The sample holds a few counts of this clonotype. Its matching antigen is unknown. V was pared by 2 bases and J by 8 bases, with 16 bases between. Germline V gene lookup returns CDR1 MDHEN and CDR2 SYDVKM. The CDR3 is 14 residues long. The sequencing used PBMCs, mostly from graft donor cells, collected 60 days after TCRalphabeta/CD19-depleted stem cell transplant. This sequence joins TRBV28 and TRBJ2-7, with D perhaps TRBD1 or TRBD2 (7 bases each). The sequence derives from a male patient aged 2-15 years who had a stem cell transplant for chronic granulomatous disease, so the T cells may come from the graft donor. CDR3 nucleotide sequence: TGTGCCAGCAGTTTAGAATGGCAGGGGGGGAAGCAGTACTTC. Amino acids: CASSLEWQGGKQYF.